This TCR beta chain appears in the sequencing data of a study of cytomegalovirus exposure and HLA in healthy donors. Whole-study context: There were fewer than 130 million unique TCR beta sequences, drawn from 150 million to 200 million T cells, in an earlier analysis. A data release that came early held 80 million to 95 million unique TCRs from HLA-typed donors. The study, taken as a whole, reports: V segments that were indistinguishable, TRBV6-2 and TRBV6-3 among them, were omitted from analysis. Across donors, most TCRs were seen rarely, yet some public ones were widespread.

PCR primers comprised 60 Vbeta and 13 Jbeta primers. The assay was immunoSEQ multiplex PCR, and TCRdb's table has in-frame clones only and misses some. This sample has about 260,000 clones, with roughly two thirds found just once. About this clone: What it recognizes is unknown.

The CDR3 runs to 12 residues. V lost 5 bases and J 4 bases, leaving 7 bases between the germline ends. In germline, CDR1 is SEHNR, CDR2 FQNEAQ (reference sequence). The chain links TRBV7-9 to TRBJ2-3; D gene ambiguous. This TCR came from a female donor in good health and CMV-seronegative. Sequenced sample: PBMCs. The CDR3 nucleotides are TGTGCCAGCAGCCCCGCGCCAGATACGCAGTATTTT. Its translation is CASSPAPDTQYF.